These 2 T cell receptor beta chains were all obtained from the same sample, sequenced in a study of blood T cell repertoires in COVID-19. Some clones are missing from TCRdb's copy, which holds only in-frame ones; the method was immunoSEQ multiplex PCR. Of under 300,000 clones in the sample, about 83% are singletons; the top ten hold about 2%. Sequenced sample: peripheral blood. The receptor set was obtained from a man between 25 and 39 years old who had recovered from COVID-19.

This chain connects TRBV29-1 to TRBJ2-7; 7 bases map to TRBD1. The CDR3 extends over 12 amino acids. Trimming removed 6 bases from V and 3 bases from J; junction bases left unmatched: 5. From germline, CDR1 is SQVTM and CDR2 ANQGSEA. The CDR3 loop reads CSVLDRLYEQYF. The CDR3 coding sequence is TGCAGCGTCTTGGACAGGCTCTACGAGCAGTACTTC.

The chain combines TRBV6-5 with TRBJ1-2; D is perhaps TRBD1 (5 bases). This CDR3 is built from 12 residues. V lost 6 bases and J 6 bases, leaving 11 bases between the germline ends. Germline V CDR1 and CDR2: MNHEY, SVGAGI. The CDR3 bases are TGTGCCAGCAGGGCAGGGTCGCATGGCTACACCTTC. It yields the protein CASRAGSHGYTF.